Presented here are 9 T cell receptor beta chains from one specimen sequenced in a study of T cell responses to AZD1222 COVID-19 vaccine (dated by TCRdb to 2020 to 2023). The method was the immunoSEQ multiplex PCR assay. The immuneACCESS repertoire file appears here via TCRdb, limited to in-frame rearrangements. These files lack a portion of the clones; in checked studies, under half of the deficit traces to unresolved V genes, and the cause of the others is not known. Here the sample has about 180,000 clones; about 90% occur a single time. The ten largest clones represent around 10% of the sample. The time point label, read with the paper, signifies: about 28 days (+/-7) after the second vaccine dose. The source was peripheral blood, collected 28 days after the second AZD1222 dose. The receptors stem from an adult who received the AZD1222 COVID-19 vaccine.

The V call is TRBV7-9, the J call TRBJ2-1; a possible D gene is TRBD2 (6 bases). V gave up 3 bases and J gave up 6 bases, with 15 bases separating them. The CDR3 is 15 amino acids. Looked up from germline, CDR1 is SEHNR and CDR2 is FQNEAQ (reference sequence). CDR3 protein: CASSFVTSRGNEQFF. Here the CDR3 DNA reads TGTGCCAGCAGCTTTGTGACTAGTCGGGGCAATGAGCAGTTCTTC. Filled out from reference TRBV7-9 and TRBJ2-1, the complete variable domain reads DTGVSQNPRHKITKRGQNVTFRCDPISEHNRLYWYRQTLGQGPEFLTYFQNEAQLEKSRLLSDRFSAERPKGSFSTLEIQRTEQGDSAMYLCASSFVTSRGNEQFFGPGTRLTVL.

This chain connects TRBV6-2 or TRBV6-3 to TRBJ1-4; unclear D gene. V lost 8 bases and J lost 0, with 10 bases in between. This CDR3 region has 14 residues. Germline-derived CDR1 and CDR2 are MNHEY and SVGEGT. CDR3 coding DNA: TGTGCCAGCCGCCTATACTCAACTAATGAAAAACTGTTTTTT. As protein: CASRLYSTNEKLFF.

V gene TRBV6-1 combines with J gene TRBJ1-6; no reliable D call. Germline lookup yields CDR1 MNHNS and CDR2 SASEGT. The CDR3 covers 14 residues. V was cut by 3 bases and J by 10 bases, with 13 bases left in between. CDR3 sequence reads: CASSESPRGSPLHF. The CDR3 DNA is TGTGCCAGCAGTGAGAGCCCTAGAGGATCACCCCTCCACTTT.

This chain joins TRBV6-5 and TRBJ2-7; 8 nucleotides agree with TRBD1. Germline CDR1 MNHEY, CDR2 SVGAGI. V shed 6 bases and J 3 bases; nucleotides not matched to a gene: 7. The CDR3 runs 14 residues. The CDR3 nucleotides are TGTGCCAGCAGGGACCGGACAGGGAGCTACGAGCAGTACTTC. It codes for CASRDRTGSYEQYF.

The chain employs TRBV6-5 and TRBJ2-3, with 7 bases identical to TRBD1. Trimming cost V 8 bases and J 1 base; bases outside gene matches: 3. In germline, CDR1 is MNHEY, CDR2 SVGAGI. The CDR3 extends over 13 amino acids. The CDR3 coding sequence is TGTGCCAGCTTTACAGGGGGCACAGATACGCAGTATTTT. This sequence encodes CASFTGGTDTQYF.

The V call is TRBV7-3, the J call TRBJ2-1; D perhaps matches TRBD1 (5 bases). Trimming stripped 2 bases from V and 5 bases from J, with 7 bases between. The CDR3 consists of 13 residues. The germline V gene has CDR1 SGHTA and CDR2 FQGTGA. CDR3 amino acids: CASSLDSNNEQFF. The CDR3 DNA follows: TGTGCCAGCAGCTTAGACAGCAACAATGAGCAGTTCTTC.

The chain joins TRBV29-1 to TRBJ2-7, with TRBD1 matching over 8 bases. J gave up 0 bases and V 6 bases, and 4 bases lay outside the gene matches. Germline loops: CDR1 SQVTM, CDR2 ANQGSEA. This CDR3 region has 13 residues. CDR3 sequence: CSVMGQASYEQYF. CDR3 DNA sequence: TGCAGCGTCATGGGACAGGCCTCCTACGAGCAGTACTTC.

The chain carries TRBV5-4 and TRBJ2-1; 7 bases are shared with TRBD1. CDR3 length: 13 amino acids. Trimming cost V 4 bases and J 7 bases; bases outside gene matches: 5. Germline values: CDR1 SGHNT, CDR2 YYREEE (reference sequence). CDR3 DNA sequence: TGTGCCAGCAGCGCTGGGACAGTTAATGAGCAGTTCTTC. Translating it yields CASSAGTVNEQFF.

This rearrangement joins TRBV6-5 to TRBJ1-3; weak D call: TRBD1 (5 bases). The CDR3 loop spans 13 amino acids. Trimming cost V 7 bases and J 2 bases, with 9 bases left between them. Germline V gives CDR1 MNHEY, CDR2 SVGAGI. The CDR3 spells CASMMGPGNTIYF. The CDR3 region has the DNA TGTGCCAGCATGATGGGGCCTGGAAACACCATATATTTT.